The 30 T cell receptor beta chains given below trace back to one sample, sequenced in a study of Ad26.COV2.S vaccination and SARS-CoV-2 variants. Repertoires were generated with immunoSEQ multiplex PCR, while TCRdb's copy carries only in-frame clones and drops some. The sample includes approximately 400,000 clones, around 83% seen only once; the top ten take around 3%. The treatment was: roughly 20 received Ad26.COV2.S at low or high dose, single or two shots; about 5 received placebo; per-sample allocation not given. Collection of the samples took place on day 63 after the first injection of vaccine or placebo. The input for sequencing was peripheral blood, taken in a trial of Ad26.COV2.S vaccine versus placebo. The receptors come from a person between 18 and 65 years old who received the Ad26.COV2.S COVID-19 vaccine or a placebo.

The sample holds a few counts of this clone. The chain combines TRBV19 with TRBJ1-3; TRBD1 matches 7 bases. Unmatched junction bases numbered 4, after V lost 5 bases and J lost 3 bases. The CDR3 is 14 amino acids. Germline loops: CDR1 LNHDA, CDR2 SQIVND (reference sequence). Here the CDR3 DNA reads TGTGCCAGTAGTGTTACAGGGGTTGGAAACACCATATATTTT. This encodes CASSVTGVGNTIYF.

The J gene is TRBJ2-7, the V gene TRBV5-1; TRBD1 is a possible D gene (6 bases). This CDR3 is built from 14 residues. Looked up from germline, CDR1 is SGHRS and CDR2 is YFSETQ. V lost 4 bases, J lost 1 base, and 12 bases lay in between. The CDR3 DNA reads TGCGCCAGCAGCCAAGAGGGGGAGTCCTACGAGCAGTACTTC. Translated, it gives CASSQEGESYEQYF.

The chain links TRBV6-5 to TRBJ1-5; D might be TRBD1 (5 bases). Trimming stripped 3 bases from V and 3 bases from J, with 12 bases between. The CDR3 extends over 15 amino acids. Per germline, CDR1 MNHEY and CDR2 SVGAGI. CDR3 residues: CASSYNQGPNQPQHF. The CDR3 bases are TGTGCCAGCAGTTATAACCAGGGACCCAATCAGCCCCAGCATTTT.

The rearrangement links TRBV9 to TRBJ2-1; D call uncertain. This CDR3 is built from 15 residues. V was trimmed by 3 bases and J by 0 bases, leaving 10 bases between them. Germline V CDR1 and CDR2: SGDLS, YYNGEE. CDR3: CASSGLKSSYNEQFF. The CDR3 region has the DNA TGTGCCAGCAGCGGACTTAAAAGCTCCTACAATGAGCAGTTCTTC.

The chain joins TRBV7-2 to TRBJ2-1; 10 bases fit TRBD2. With V trimmed by 4 bases and J by 4 bases, 4 bases remained unmatched. This CDR3 contains 15 residues. Germline V gene data show CDR1 as SGHTA and CDR2 as FQGNSA. For the CDR3, the DNA is TGTGCCAGCAGCTCTAGCGGGAGAAGGTACAATGAGCAGTTCTTC. Its protein product is CASSSSGRRYNEQFF.

The chain couples TRBV11-3 to TRBJ2-1; 11 nucleotides line up with TRBD2. Trimming took 5 bases from V and 8 from J; bases not matched to a gene: 5. Per the germline V gene, CDR1 is SGHNT and CDR2 is YENEEA. The CDR3 spans 14 residues. The CDR3 protein is CASSPTSGSDEQFF. DNA for the CDR3: TGTGCCAGCAGCCCCACTAGCGGGAGTGATGAGCAGTTCTTC.

This clone was detected only a few times. The chain combines TRBV4-3 with TRBJ2-7, with D perhaps matching TRBD1 or TRBD2 (5 bases each). This CDR3 is 16 amino acids long. Germline CDR1 and CDR2: LGHNA and YSLEER. Trimming left V 3 bases short and J 2 bases short, with 17 bases between. The chain's CDR3 is CASSQGWDDYPYEQYF. The DNA of the CDR3 is TGCGCCAGCAGCCAGGGCTGGGACGACTATCCCTACGAGCAGTACTTC.

V and J are TRBV15 and TRBJ2-7, with TRBD1 matching over 10 bases. V lost 3 bases to trimming and J lost 3 bases; unmatched junction nucleotides: 2. Germline V gene data show CDR1 as LNHNV and CDR2 as YYDKDF (reference sequence). The CDR3 totals 14 residues. The chain's CDR3 is CATSSRDRGYEQYF. The CDR3 nucleotides read TGTGCCACCAGCAGCCGGGACAGGGGCTACGAGCAGTACTTC.

The chain combines TRBV6-2 or TRBV6-3 with TRBJ2-1; 9 bases line up with TRBD2. CDR1 MNHEY and CDR2 SVGEGT come from the germline V gene. This CDR3 region has 16 residues. Losses at the gene ends were 2 bases for V and 7 bases for J; bases not matched to a gene: 9. The CDR3 here is CASSYGAGTSFNEQFF. The CDR3 coding sequence is TGTGCCAGCAGTTACGGGGCCGGGACTAGCTTTAATGAGCAGTTCTTC.

This clone came up a few times. V is TRBV6-6 and J is TRBJ1-6; D call uncertain. The CDR3 covers 15 residues. Trimming shortened V by 0 bases and J by 10 bases, and 13 bases separated the two germline ends. Germline V gene lookup returns CDR1 MNHNY and CDR2 SVGAGI (reference sequence). The CDR3 DNA reads TGTGCCAGCAGTTACTCAGGCGTAGTTAGCTCACCCCTCCACTTT. Translated: CASSYSGVVSSPLHF.

The chain recombines TRBV5-5 with TRBJ2-7, with 8 nucleotides matching TRBD1. Germline trimming cut 6 bases from V and 6 bases from J; bases unmatched to any gene: 14. The CDR3 is made up of 15 amino acids. In germline, CDR1 is SGHKS, CDR2 YYEKEE (reference sequence). This CDR3 reads CASNPQRTGLGEQYF. The CDR3 DNA is TGTGCCAGCAACCCTCAGAGGACAGGGCTGGGCGAGCAGTACTTC.

The chain couples TRBV12-5 to TRBJ2-1, with 7 positions matching TRBD1. V shed 7 bases, J shed 2 bases, and the junction held 5 bases outside the gene matches. The CDR3 consists of 14 residues. Germline V gene sequence: CDR1 LGHNT, CDR2 FRNRAP. In DNA, the CDR3 is TGTGCTAGTGACTCGACAGGGACCTACAATGAGCAGTTCTTC. This gives the protein CASDSTGTYNEQFF.

This chain links TRBV6-6 with TRBJ1-1; D possibly corresponds to TRBD1 (5 bases). The CDR3 is 12 residues long. Germline V gene lookup returns CDR1 MNHNY and CDR2 SVGAGI (reference sequence). V lost 11 bases and J lost 3, with 13 bases in between. CDR3 region: CAGRRGDTEAFF. Here the CDR3 DNA reads TGTGCCGGTAGACGGGGGGACACTGAAGCTTTCTTT.

This chain uses TRBV4-3 with TRBJ1-4, with TRBD1 as a possible D gene (6 bases). This CDR3 spans 16 amino acids. V lost 0 bases to trimming and J lost 8 bases, with 16 bases between them. Looked up from germline, CDR1 is LGHNA and CDR2 is YSLEER. This CDR3 is CASSQDHAGVKEKLFF. The CDR3 coding sequence is TGCGCCAGCAGCCAAGATCATGCAGGGGTCAAGGAAAAACTGTTTTTT.

This clone showed up just once. This chain links TRBV6-2 or TRBV6-3 with TRBJ1-1; 9 positions agree with TRBD1. This CDR3 has 15 amino acids. CDR1 MNHEY and CDR2 SVGEGT come from the germline V gene. V lost 2 bases and J lost 3; bases outside the gene matches: 4. The CDR3 DNA sequence: TGTGCCAGCAGTTACGGGGACAGGGCGGACACTGAAGCTTTCTTT. This sequence encodes CASSYGDRADTEAFF.

This sequence joins TRBV28 and TRBJ2-3; no clear D. V was trimmed by 3 bases and J by 4 bases, leaving 5 bases between them. Germline CDR1 reads MDHEN; CDR2 reads SYDVKM. The CDR3 spans 12 residues. As DNA, the CDR3 is TGTGCCAGCAGTTTTAGTTCAGATACGCAGTATTTT. As protein: CASSFSSDTQYF.

As to this clone: In the same sample, other DNA sequences code for this CDR3. The J gene is TRBJ1-1, the V gene TRBV5-1; D is ambiguous. Germline values: CDR1 SGHRS, CDR2 YFSETQ. The CDR3 covers 13 residues. The V end was cut by 4 bases, the J end by 1 base, with 8 bases between. CDR3 in amino acids: CASSGGKNTEAFF. The DNA for the CDR3 is TGCGCCAGCAGCGGAGGGAAGAACACTGAAGCTTTCTTT.

J is TRBJ2-1 and V is TRBV20-1; D remains unclear. Germline V lookup: CDR1 DFQATT, CDR2 SNEGSKA (reference sequence). Trimming removed 3 bases at V and 4 bases at J, with 4 bases between. This CDR3 comprises 11 residues. In DNA form, the CDR3 reads TGCAGTGCTAGCCTTTACAATGAGCAGTTCTTC. Protein product: CSASLYNEQFF.

This clone has a single count. The rearrangement links TRBV13 to TRBJ1-1; 8 bases are a match to TRBD1. Germline CDR1 and CDR2: PRHDT and FYEKMQ (reference sequence). This CDR3 has 16 amino acids. V was pared by 4 bases and J by 1 base, with 8 bases of the junction left unmatched. In nucleotides, the CDR3 is TGTGCCAGCAGCTCTGGACAGGGTATGGCGAACACTGAAGCTTTCTTT. It yields the protein CASSSGQGMANTEAFF.

The chain has TRBV5-5 and TRBJ2-7; D is uncertain. Germline V gene sequence: CDR1 SGHKS, CDR2 YYEKEE (reference sequence). This CDR3 has 14 amino acids. With 5 bases removed from V and 0 bases from J, the gap between germline ends came to 12 bases. The CDR3 here is CASRSQSDSYEQYF. In DNA form, the CDR3 reads TGTGCCAGCAGGTCACAGAGTGACTCCTACGAGCAGTACTTC.

V usage is TRBV7-9 and J usage is TRBJ2-1, with D possibly matching TRBD1 (6 bases). CDR1 is SEHNR, CDR2 FQNEAQ, per germline (reference sequence). Trimming took off 3 bases at V and 10 bases at J, with 10 bases between the two ends. This CDR3 comprises 12 residues. Written as DNA, the CDR3 is TGTGCCAGCAGCTTGCAGGGGAACGAGCAGTTCTTC. This sequence encodes CASSLQGNEQFF.

J is TRBJ2-7 and V is TRBV9; TRBD1 might be the D (6 bases). V was shortened by 0 bases and J by 0 bases, with 10 bases between the two germline ends. Germline V gene data show CDR1 as SGDLS and CDR2 as YYNGEE. CDR3 length: 15 amino acids. CDR3: CASSVDTGNSYEQYF. The CDR3 region has the DNA TGTGCCAGCAGCGTAGACACAGGGAACTCCTACGAGCAGTACTTC.

The count of this clone is one. The gene calls are TRBV28 and TRBJ2-2; D unclear. The V and J ends lost 0 bases and 7 bases respectively, with 3 bases between them. Germline V lookup: CDR1 MDHEN, CDR2 SYDVKM. This CDR3 contains 12 residues. The CDR3: CASSLWDGELFF. The DNA of the CDR3 is TGTGCCAGCAGTTTATGGGACGGGGAGCTGTTTTTT.

This chain links TRBV28 with TRBJ2-1; 7 nucleotides line up with TRBD2. Trimming took 7 bases from V and 3 from J; bases not matched to a gene: 6. The germline V gene has CDR1 MDHEN and CDR2 SYDVKM. The CDR3 runs 14 residues. CDR3 residues: CASIPGGSYNEQFF. The CDR3, as DNA: TGTGCCAGCATCCCTGGCGGGAGCTACAATGAGCAGTTCTTC.

This clone occurred once. The chain joins TRBV6-1 to TRBJ2-3, with 12 bases lining up with TRBD2. This CDR3 is built from 17 residues. J lost 1 base, V lost 4 bases, and 6 bases had no gene match. Germline CDR1 and CDR2: MNHNS and SASEGT. The CDR3 loop is CASSGRLAGARTDTQYF. Here the CDR3 DNA reads TGTGCCAGCAGTGGGCGACTAGCGGGAGCCCGCACAGATACGCAGTATTTT.

The chain recombines TRBV7-6 with TRBJ1-2; D unclear. V was pared by 5 bases and J by 0 bases, with 7 bases between. The CDR3 runs to 13 residues. The V gene's germline CDR1 is SGHVS and CDR2 FNYEAQ. The chain's CDR3 is CASSQEPNYGYTF. The CDR3 bases are TGTGCCAGCAGCCAGGAACCTAACTATGGCTACACCTTC. Supplemented by reference TRBV7-6 and TRBJ1-2, the full variable domain reads GAGVSQSPRYKVTKRGQDVALRCDPISGHVSLYWYRQALGQGPEFLTYFNYEAQQDKSGLPNDRFSAERPEGSISTLTIQRTEQRDSAMYRCASSQEPNYGYTFGSGTRLTVV.

This chain's CDR3 is CASRNLGDRGYDLHF. Here the CDR3 DNA reads TGTGCCAGTAGGAATCTGGGGGACAGGGGGTATGACCTCCACTTT. V usage is TRBV19 and J usage is TRBJ1-6; the match to TRBD1 covers 11 bases. V gave up 6 bases and J gave up 15 bases; unmatched junction bases: 13. Germline V gene data show CDR1 as LNHDA and CDR2 as SQIVND (reference sequence). This CDR3 spans 15 amino acids. The variable domain in full, completed from reference TRBV19 and TRBJ1-6, reads DGGITQSPKYLFRKEGQNVTLSCEQNLNHDAMYWYRQDPGQGLRLIYYSQIVNDFQKGDIAEGYSVSREKKESFPLTVTSAQKNPTAFYLCASRNLGDRGYDLHFGNGTRLTVT.

The chain links TRBV7-9 to TRBJ1-1, with no clear D. Per germline, CDR1 SEHNR and CDR2 FQNEAQ (reference sequence). This CDR3 has 14 residues. Trimming cost V 5 bases and J 11 bases, with 21 bases left between them. CDR3 sequence: CASSIRADPTKAFF. The CDR3 bases are TGTGCCAGCAGCATCCGGGCAGACCCTACGAAGGCTTTCTTT.

The V and J genes are TRBV6-4 and TRBJ2-3; 9 nucleotides align to TRBD2. Trimming removed 6 bases from V and 2 bases from J; junction bases left unmatched: 3. There are 14 residues in the CDR3. From germline, CDR1 is MRHNA and CDR2 SNTAGT. The CDR3 nucleotides are TGTGCCAGCAGGCGGGAGGGCCCCACAGATACGCAGTATTTT. It is translated as CASRREGPTDTQYF.

V is TRBV19 and J is TRBJ2-7, with 12 bases aligning to TRBD2. There are 16 residues in the CDR3. The trim removed 3 bases at V and 5 bases at J, leaving 8 bases unmatched. Looked up from germline, CDR1 is LNHDA and CDR2 is SQIVND (reference sequence). CDR3 nucleotides: TGTGCCAGTAGTATCCGAACTAGCGGGGGGAGGGACGAGCAGTACTTC. Translated, it gives CASSIRTSGGRDEQYF.